Each of the 28 T cell receptor beta chains below was sequenced from the same sample in a study of cytotoxic CD8 clonotypes in ibrutinib-treated CLL. The data were produced by immunoSEQ multiplex PCR, yet TCRdb's version contains in-frame clones alone and is incomplete. The table includes 70,000 to 80,000 clones, over 80% detected once. Sequenced material: PBMCs, taken after 24 months of ibrutinib treatment. These receptors originate from a human donor with chronic lymphocytic leukemia.

This clone was recorded at least ten times. This sequence joins TRBV11-2 and TRBJ1-3, with D unclear. This CDR3 region has 15 residues. From germline, CDR1 is SGHAT and CDR2 FQNNGV. V lost 3 bases and J 0 bases, leaving 9 bases between the germline ends. The CDR3 sequence is CASSLGRSSGNTIYF. Written as DNA, the CDR3 is TGTGCCAGCAGCTTGGGGAGGTCCTCTGGAAACACCATATATTTT.

The chain links TRBV6-1 to TRBJ1-4; D is ambiguous. This CDR3 is 16 amino acids long. From germline, CDR1 is MNHNS and CDR2 SASEGT. The V end lost 0 bases, the J end lost 6 bases, and 14 bases lay between the germline ends. The CDR3 here is CASSEARWGEDEKLFF. The CDR3 DNA reads as TGTGCCAGCAGTGAAGCTCGCTGGGGTGAGGATGAAAAACTGTTTTTT.

The V and J genes are TRBV18 and TRBJ2-3; 8 bases are a match to TRBD1. V was pared by 4 bases and J by 0 bases, with 0 bases of the junction left unmatched. The germline gives CDR1 KGHSH, CDR2 LQKENI. CDR3 length: 14 amino acids. The DNA of the CDR3 is TGTGCCAGCTCACGGGACAGGAGCACAGATACGCAGTATTTT. It translates to CASSRDRSTDTQYF.

This clone showed up just a few times. The J gene is TRBJ2-4, the V gene TRBV28; 7 bases match TRBD2. Germline CDR1 reads MDHEN; CDR2 reads SYDVKM. The CDR3 is 19 amino acids. V was pared by 3 bases and J by 1 base, with 15 bases of the junction left unmatched. The CDR3 DNA reads TGTGCCAGCAGTTTCCTAACGGGAGTCGGGGGGATGGCCAAAAACATTCAGTACTTC. Protein: CASSFLTGVGGMAKNIQYF.

This sequence joins TRBV2 and TRBJ1-1; D is uncertain. This CDR3 has 13 amino acids. The germline V gene has CDR1 SNHLY and CDR2 FYNNEI. V lost 0 bases to trimming and J lost 12 bases, with 14 bases between them. CDR3 amino acids: CASSEALQWGTFF. CDR3 nucleotide sequence: TGTGCCAGCAGTGAAGCGCTTCAATGGGGAACTTTCTTT.

V gene TRBV29-1 combines with J gene TRBJ1-1; 7 bases are shared with TRBD1. The CDR3 sequence is 13 residues long. Germline assignment: CDR1 SQVTM and CDR2 ANQGSEA. The V segment lost 6 bases and the J segment 1 base; nucleotides outside the gene matches: 5. The CDR3 DNA reads as TGCAGCGTGGGGCGGGACAGGAACACTGAAGCTTTCTTT. It translates to CSVGRDRNTEAFF.

Turning to this clone: The germline gene is not matched at one end of the junction; a read error may be the cause. The chain uses TRBV7-7 and TRBJ2-5; no clear D gene. The V gene's germline CDR1 is SSHAT and CDR2 FNYEAQ (reference sequence). CDR3 size: 13 residues. The CDR3 sequence is CASSLAQQETQYF. For the CDR3, the DNA is TGTGCTAGCAGCTTAGCACAGCAAGAGACCCAGTACTTC.

V and J are TRBV4-2 and TRBJ2-1; 8 bases are a match to TRBD1. The germline V gene encodes CDR1 LGHNA and CDR2 YNFKEQ. Trimming cost V 0 bases and J 6 bases; bases outside gene matches: 10. The CDR3 is 17 amino acids. The CDR3 spells CASSQDRGQGAGNEQFF. The DNA of the CDR3 is TGTGCCAGCAGCCAAGATAGGGGCCAGGGGGCTGGCAATGAGCAGTTCTTC.

The chain has TRBV28 and TRBJ2-7; 7 nucleotides match TRBD2. Germline CDR1 reads MDHEN; CDR2 reads SYDVKM. The CDR3 loop spans 16 amino acids. V trimming: 0 bases; J trimming: 9 bases; junction bases outside the gene matches: 14. The CDR3 DNA reads TGTGCCAGCAGTTTATGGCTAACTAGCGAGCCATTAGCGCAGTACTTC. Translation gives CASSLWLTSEPLAQYF.

The V and J genes are TRBV14 and TRBJ2-3, with TRBD2 identical over 11 bases. V shed 4 bases and J 2 bases; nucleotides not matched to a gene: 11. CDR1 and CDR2 (germline): SGHDN, FVKESK. The CDR3 contains 18 residues. The CDR3 sequence is CASSPPGTSGAYTDTQYF. The DNA of the CDR3 is TGTGCCAGCAGCCCTCCTGGGACTAGCGGAGCCTACACAGATACGCAGTATTTT.

This clone has only a few counts. The genes are TRBV6-6 and TRBJ2-7; no firm D call. CDR1 MNHNY and CDR2 SVGAGI come from the germline V gene (reference sequence). CDR3 size: 13 residues. Trimming took 0 bases from V and 7 from J, leaving 10 bases between them. CDR3 protein: CASSYSGPREQYF. The CDR3 region has the DNA TGTGCCAGCAGTTACTCTGGGCCCCGTGAGCAGTACTTC.

J is TRBJ2-1 and V is TRBV7-9; no clear D. CDR3 length: 16 amino acids. V dropped 2 bases and J dropped 7 bases, with 18 bases sitting between them. Germline assignment: CDR1 SEHNR and CDR2 FQNEAQ (reference sequence). The CDR3 is CASSLTFGQAENEQFF. The CDR3 DNA reads TGTGCCAGCAGCTTAACGTTTGGGCAGGCGGAAAATGAGCAGTTCTTC.

The chain couples TRBV27 to TRBJ2-7; the match to TRBD1 covers 7 bases. The CDR3 loop spans 14 amino acids. The junction had 7 bases not matched to a gene; V was cut back by 4 bases and J by 4 bases. Germline V gene sequence: CDR1 MNHEY, CDR2 SMNVEV (reference sequence). The CDR3 region is CASSWTGQNYEQYF. CDR3 nucleotides: TGTGCCAGCAGTTGGACGGGACAGAATTACGAGCAGTACTTC.

The chain joins TRBV7-8 to TRBJ2-2; a possible D gene is TRBD2 (6 bases). The V gene lost 2 bases and the J gene lost 2 bases, with 12 bases spanning the gap. CDR3 length: 16 residues. Looked up from germline, CDR1 is SGHVS and CDR2 is FQNEAQ. The CDR3 region has the DNA TGTGCCAGCAGCTTAACCGCGGGGCACAACACCGGGGAGCTGTTTTTT. Translated, it gives CASSLTAGHNTGELFF.

The rearrangement uses TRBV5-6 and TRBJ2-2; tentative D call: TRBD2 (5 bases). The V gene lost 3 bases and the J gene lost 0 bases, with 12 bases spanning the gap. The CDR3 contains 16 residues. From germline, CDR1 is SGHDT and CDR2 YYEEEE. The CDR3 reads CASSSVTGSNTGELFF. Written as DNA, the CDR3 is TGTGCCAGCAGCTCCGTAACGGGATCGAACACCGGGGAGCTGTTTTTT. The full variable domain, completed using reference TRBV5-6 and TRBJ2-2, is DAGVTQSPTHLIKTRGQQVTLRCSPKSGHDTVSWYQQALGQGPQFIFQYYEEEERQRGNFPDRFSGHQFPNYSSELNVNALLLGDSALYLCASSSVTGSNTGELFFGEGSRLTVL.

This chain links TRBV2 with TRBJ1-2; D unclear. The germline V gene has CDR1 SNHLY and CDR2 FYNNEI. V shed 8 bases and J shed 8 bases, with 27 bases lying between them. This CDR3 has 16 amino acids. CDR3 DNA: TGTGCCAGCGGGGTGGCCCAAGCGCAGGCTCGACGCGGCTACACCTTC. Protein: CASGVAQAQARRGYTF.

This clone was found once. DNA of the CDR3: TGTGCCAGCAGTCCCCTAGCGGGACGGTGGGGCCAAGAGACCCAGTACTTC. Encoded protein: CASSPLAGRWGQETQYF. The V and J genes are TRBV28 and TRBJ2-5, with TRBD2 matching 9 bases. V was pared by 5 bases and J by 1 base, with 11 bases of the junction left unmatched. Germline lookup yields CDR1 MDHEN and CDR2 SYDVKM. There are 17 residues in the CDR3.

A single count supports this clone. V and J are TRBV9 and TRBJ2-5; a possible D gene is TRBD1 (5 bases). Germline V gene sequence: CDR1 SGDLS, CDR2 YYNGEE. Trimming stripped 0 bases from V and 4 bases from J, with 10 bases between. CDR3 length equals 14 residues. The CDR3 bases are TGTGCCAGCAGCGTAGCTCTAGGGGCAGAGACCCAGTACTTC. It translates to CASSVALGAETQYF.

This clone was counted a few times. This chain links TRBV5-6 with TRBJ2-3; D is ambiguous. Germline lookup yields CDR1 SGHDT and CDR2 YYEEEE. The CDR3 is made up of 13 amino acids. Trimming took 3 bases from V and 0 from J, leaving 5 bases between them. As DNA, the CDR3 is TGTGCCAGCAGCTCCGGAAGCACAGATACGCAGTATTTT. This codes for CASSSGSTDTQYF.

J is TRBJ1-5 and V is TRBV7-9, with 9 nucleotides matching TRBD1. This CDR3 region has 15 residues. The V and J ends lost 1 base and 4 bases, in that order; junction bases with no gene match: 2. Looked up from germline, CDR1 is SEHNR and CDR2 is FQNEAQ (reference sequence). The CDR3 nucleotides are TGTGCCAGCAGCTTAGGCGGACAGGGGAATCAGCCCCAGCATTTT. As protein: CASSLGGQGNQPQHF. Combining the CDR3 with reference TRBV7-9 and TRBJ1-5 gives the whole variable domain DTGVSQNPRHKITKRGQNVTFRCDPISEHNRLYWYRQTLGQGPEFLTYFQNEAQLEKSRLLSDRFSAERPKGSFSTLEIQRTEQGDSAMYLCASSLGGQGNQPQHFGDGTRLSIL.

The CDR3 protein is CASSVEAGYQETQYF. The CDR3 DNA sequence: TGTGCCAGCAGCGTAGAGGCGGGGTACCAAGAGACCCAGTACTTC. The chain joins TRBV9 to TRBJ2-5; the D gene is possibly TRBD2 (6 bases). CDR3 length equals 15 residues. In germline, CDR1 is SGDLS, CDR2 YYNGEE. Trimming removed 0 bases from V and 0 bases from J, with 9 bases in between.

CDR3 residues: CATPRGHTGELFF. The CDR3 DNA follows: TGTGCCACCCCGCGGGGTCACACCGGGGAGCTGTTTTTT. The V gene is TRBV15, the J gene TRBJ2-2, with D possibly matching TRBD2 (6 bases). Germline V CDR1 and CDR2: LNHNV, YYDKDF (reference sequence). The CDR3 spans 13 residues. Trimming left V 8 bases short and J 3 bases short, with 10 bases between.

The chain employs TRBV4-3 and TRBJ2-3; a possible D gene is TRBD2 (5 bases). Trimming stripped 1 base from V and 0 bases from J, with 11 bases between. CDR3 length: 16 amino acids. CDR1 is LGHNA and CDR2 is YSLEER in the germline V gene. CDR3 sequence: CASSQGVGSSTDTQYF. The CDR3 nucleotides are TGCGCCAGCAGCCAAGGGGTGGGGAGTAGCACAGATACGCAGTATTTT.

V usage is TRBV4-1 and J usage is TRBJ2-3, with TRBD2 as a possible D gene (6 bases). CDR1 and CDR2 (germline): MGHRA, YSYEKL. CDR3 length: 13 residues. The CDR3 loop reads CAAASGSGDTQYF. The CDR3 DNA is TGCGCAGCCGCTTCCGGGAGTGGAGATACGCAGTATTTT.

This sequence joins TRBV25-1 and TRBJ1-6; D call uncertain. The germline gives CDR1 MGHDK, CDR2 SYGVNS. The CDR3 is made up of 14 amino acids. The ends were cut back, 6 bases at V and 10 bases at J, with 16 bases in the middle. CDR3 amino acids: CASRRGREVSPLHF. CDR3 sequence (DNA): TGTGCCAGCAGGCGAGGGCGGGAAGTGTCACCCCTCCACTTT.

The chain recombines TRBV19 with TRBJ2-7; possibly TRBD1 or TRBD2 for D (5 bases each). This CDR3 has 14 amino acids. Germline CDR1 is LNHDA and CDR2 is SQIVND (reference sequence). Trimming stripped 5 bases from V and 0 bases from J, with 11 bases between. Here the CDR3 DNA reads TGTGCCAGTAGTCTGGGGGTTTTCTCCTACGAGCAGTACTTC. It encodes CASSLGVFSYEQYF.

This chain joins TRBV5-4 and TRBJ2-6, with no clear D. The germline V gene has CDR1 SGHNT and CDR2 YYREEE (reference sequence). V was shortened by 4 bases and J by 4 bases, with 12 bases between the two germline ends. This CDR3 contains 15 residues. The CDR3 bases are TGTGCCAGCAGCCATAACTCTGCCGGGGCCAACGTCCTGACTTTC. It codes for CASSHNSAGANVLTF.

This sequence joins TRBV5-6 and TRBJ2-7; either TRBD1 or TRBD2 may supply D (7 bases each). This CDR3 is built from 15 residues. Germline CDR1 SGHDT, CDR2 YYEEEE. Trimming stripped 2 bases from V and 4 bases from J, with 16 bases between. Written as DNA, the CDR3 is TGTGCCAGCAGCTTACAGGGGAGGGCGGAGTACGAGCAGTACTTC. This gives the protein CASSLQGRAEYEQYF.